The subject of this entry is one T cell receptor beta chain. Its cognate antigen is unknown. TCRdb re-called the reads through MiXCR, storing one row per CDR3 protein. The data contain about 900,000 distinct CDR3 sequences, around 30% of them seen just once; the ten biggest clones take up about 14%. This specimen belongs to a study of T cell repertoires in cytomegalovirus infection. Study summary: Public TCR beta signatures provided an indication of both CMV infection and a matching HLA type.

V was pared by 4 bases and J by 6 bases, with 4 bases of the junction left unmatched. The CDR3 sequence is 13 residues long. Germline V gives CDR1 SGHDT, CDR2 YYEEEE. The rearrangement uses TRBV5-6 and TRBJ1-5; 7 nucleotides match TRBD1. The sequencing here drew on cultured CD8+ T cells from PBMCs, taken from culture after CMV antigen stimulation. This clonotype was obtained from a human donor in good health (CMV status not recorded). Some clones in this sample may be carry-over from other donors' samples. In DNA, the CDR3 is TGTGCCAGCAGCCCCGGACAGGTTCAGCCCCAGCATTTT. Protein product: CASSPGQVQPQHF. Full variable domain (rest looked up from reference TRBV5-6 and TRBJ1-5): DAGVTQSPTHLIKTRGQQVTLRCSPKSGHDTVSWYQQALGQGPQFIFQYYEEEERQRGNFPDRFSGHQFPNYSSELNVNALLLGDSALYLCASSPGQVQPQHFGDGTRLSIL.